These 25 T cell receptor beta chains were all obtained from the same sample, sequenced in a study of T-cell reconstitution after alpha-beta-depleted transplantation in children. TCRbeta library construction was performed incorporating unique molecular identifiers. From the PCR reads, TCRdb called clonotypes with MiXCR, one entry per CDR3 protein. This table holds almost 600,000 distinct CDR3 sequences, 25% to 30% found once. Sequenced here: PBMCs, sampled before TCRalphabeta/CD19-depleted stem cell transplant. All receptors derive from a boy younger than two with Wiskott-Aldrich syndrome, due to receive a stem cell transplant.

This clonotype was recorded at least ten times. CDR3 bases: TGCGCCAGCAGCTTGGACGGTAGCAATCAGCCCCAGCATTTT. Its protein is CASSLDGSNQPQHF. This chain joins TRBV5-1 and TRBJ1-5; D gene ambiguous. V was cut by 0 bases and J by 0 bases, with 4 bases left in between. From germline, CDR1 is SGHRS and CDR2 YFSETQ. This CDR3 region has 14 residues.

The chain joins TRBV6-1 to TRBJ1-5; TRBD1 might be the D (5 bases). The CDR3 runs to 16 residues. Trimming cost V 5 bases and J 2 bases, with 16 bases left between them. Per germline, CDR1 MNHNS and CDR2 SASEGT. The CDR3 protein is CASSTTQGGGNQPQHF. In DNA form, the CDR3 reads TGTGCCAGCAGTACGACGCAGGGAGGGGGCAATCAGCCCCAGCATTTT.

Only a few counts were recorded for this clonotype. The chain carries TRBV10-3 and TRBJ2-1; D is tentatively TRBD1 or TRBD2 (5 bases each). Trimming left V 0 bases short and J 3 bases short, with 12 bases between. Per germline, CDR1 ENHRY and CDR2 SYGVKD. The CDR3 has 16 amino acids. CDR3 sequence (DNA): TGTGCCATCAGTGAGTCTGGGGGAGTTGGCTACAATGAGCAGTTCTTC. It yields the protein CAISESGGVGYNEQFF.

In its sample, this clonotype was seen once. This sequence joins TRBV12-3 or TRBV12-4 and TRBJ2-1; the match to TRBD2 covers 12 bases. Trimming took 8 bases from V and 6 from J; bases not matched to a gene: 8. The CDR3 extends over 15 amino acids. The CDR3 sequence is CASSRLAGASNEQFF. As DNA, the CDR3 is TGTGCCAGCTCCCGACTAGCGGGAGCTAGCAATGAGCAGTTCTTC.

This clonotype showed up just once. J is TRBJ2-1 and V is TRBV12-3 or TRBV12-4; TRBD1 matches at 9 bases. The CDR3 is made up of 13 amino acids. Germline trimming cut 5 bases from V and 7 bases from J; bases unmatched to any gene: 3. The CDR3 nucleotides are TGTGCCAGCAGTGGACAGGGGAGGAATGAGCAGTTCTTC. Protein: CASSGQGRNEQFF.

The V gene is TRBV15, the J gene TRBJ2-7, with TRBD1 matching 10 bases. Germline V gene data show CDR1 as LNHNV and CDR2 as YYDKDF (reference sequence). The CDR3 length is 15 residues. V was clipped by 1 base and J by 6 bases; unmatched bases: 6. CDR3: CATSRAGTGVGEQYF. The CDR3 DNA reads as TGTGCCACCAGCAGAGCCGGGACAGGGGTCGGCGAGCAGTACTTC.

The chain links TRBV28 to TRBJ2-2; 10 bases agree with TRBD2. This CDR3 has 17 amino acids. Germline CDR1 is MDHEN and CDR2 is SYDVKM. The trim removed 3 bases at V and 5 bases at J, leaving 9 bases unmatched. CDR3 protein: CASSLSTLAGKTGELFF. The CDR3 DNA follows: TGTGCCAGCAGTTTGTCCACACTAGCGGGAAAAACCGGGGAGCTGTTTTTT.

In its sample, this clonotype was seen a few times. The chain has TRBV24-1 and TRBJ2-1; 13 bases align to TRBD2. Germline loops: CDR1 KGHDR, CDR2 SFDVKD. CDR3 length: 19 amino acids. V lost 4 bases and J lost 1; bases outside the gene matches: 9. In DNA form, the CDR3 reads TGTGCCACCAGTGACCAGAGGACTAGCGGGAGTAAATCCTACAATGAGCAGTTCTTC. This codes for CATSDQRTSGSKSYNEQFF.

The chain employs TRBV29-1 and TRBJ1-2; 9 bases align to TRBD1. This CDR3 is 12 amino acids long. Losses at the gene ends were 6 bases for V and 8 bases for J; bases not matched to a gene: 7. Germline V gives CDR1 SQVTM, CDR2 ANQGSEA. This chain's CDR3 is CSVMGQGYGYTF. For the CDR3, the DNA is TGCAGCGTGATGGGACAGGGTTACGGCTACACCTTC.

V is TRBV14 and J is TRBJ2-1; the D gene is possibly TRBD2 (6 bases). This CDR3 region has 13 residues. With 1 base removed from V and 12 bases from J, the gap between germline ends came to 13 bases. Germline CDR1 and CDR2: SGHDN and FVKESK. CDR3 sequence reads: CASSQVPGSGQFF. The CDR3 DNA reads TGTGCCAGCAGCCAAGTCCCCGGGAGCGGGCAGTTCTTC.

The chain carries TRBV5-1 and TRBJ2-1; possible D gene TRBD2, 5 bases. The CDR3 is 12 amino acids. Trimming took 8 bases from V and 6 from J, leaving 12 bases between them. From germline, CDR1 is SGHRS and CDR2 YFSETQ. Here the CDR3 reads CASSAMGNEQFF. CDR3 in DNA: TGCGCCAGTAGCGCGATGGGCAATGAGCAGTTCTTC.

This clonotype turned up a few times. The chain combines TRBV3-1 with TRBJ2-7, with 10 bases aligning to TRBD1. There are 14 residues in the CDR3. In germline, CDR1 is LGHDT, CDR2 YNNKEL (reference sequence). V was clipped by 3 bases and J by 5 bases; unmatched bases: 4. CDR3 protein: CASSHLDRGHEQYF. The CDR3 region has the DNA TGTGCCAGCAGCCACCTTGACAGGGGGCACGAGCAGTACTTC.

This clonotype was counted a few times. V and J are TRBV2 and TRBJ2-3, with TRBD2 matching 11 bases. Germline assignment: CDR1 SNHLY and CDR2 FYNNEI. The CDR3 consists of 14 residues. V lost 5 bases to trimming and J lost 6 bases; unmatched junction nucleotides: 4. The CDR3, as DNA: TGTGCCAGCAGTACTAGCGGGAGAAGGGATACGCAGTATTTT. The encoded protein is CASSTSGRRDTQYF.

The chain links TRBV5-1 to TRBJ2-3; a weak D match, TRBD2 (6 bases). Trimming cost V 4 bases and J 6 bases, with 12 bases left between them. The CDR3 spans 13 residues. CDR1 is SGHRS, CDR2 YFSETQ, per germline. The CDR3 DNA is TGCGCCAGCAGCGCAGAGACTAGGGATACGCAGTATTTT. Protein sequence: CASSAETRDTQYF.

This clonotype has more than one count but fewer than ten. The chain uses TRBV29-1 and TRBJ2-7; 10 bases are shared with TRBD2. Per germline, CDR1 SQVTM and CDR2 ANQGSEA. With V trimmed by 6 bases and J by 2 bases, 4 bases remained unmatched. The CDR3 is 13 amino acids. CDR3 sequence reads: CSVASGGPYEQYF. The CDR3 bases are TGCAGCGTCGCTAGCGGGGGACCCTACGAGCAGTACTTC.

The V call is TRBV12-3 or TRBV12-4, the J call TRBJ2-3, with 7 bases identical to TRBD2. The CDR3 spans 14 residues. Unmatched junction bases numbered 14, after V lost 7 bases and J lost 10 bases. This CDR3 is CASTLGTTRYAQYF. Here the CDR3 DNA reads TGTGCCAGCACCCTAGGGACTACCAGATACGCGCAGTATTTT.

This clonotype was seen only a few times. The chain employs TRBV29-1 and TRBJ2-2, with D perhaps matching TRBD1 (6 bases). This CDR3 has 14 amino acids. CDR1 is SQVTM, CDR2 ANQGSEA, per germline. V was trimmed by 4 bases and J by 2 bases, leaving 11 bases between them. CDR3 nucleotides: TGCAGCGTTGGGACAGCCACAAACACCGGGGAGCTGTTTTTT. Translated, it gives CSVGTATNTGELFF.

This clonotype was detected only a few times. The chain employs TRBV27 and TRBJ2-7, with D hard to call. Trimming left V 6 bases short and J 2 bases short, with 17 bases between. Per germline, CDR1 MNHEY and CDR2 SMNVEV (reference sequence). The CDR3 runs to 15 residues. Written as DNA, the CDR3 is TGTGCCAGCAGGTATAAGTTGGCCAGTACCTACGAGCAGTACTTC. As protein: CASRYKLASTYEQYF.

The table lists this clonotype with a few counts. This chain joins TRBV5-5 and TRBJ2-1, with 9 bases identical to TRBD2. The CDR3 contains 16 residues. Looked up from germline, CDR1 is SGHKS and CDR2 is YYEKEE (reference sequence). The V and J ends lost 4 bases and 7 bases, in that order; junction bases with no gene match: 12. CDR3 loop: CASSPGISGRGNEQFF. CDR3 DNA: TGTGCCAGCAGCCCCGGGATTAGCGGGAGAGGTAATGAGCAGTTCTTC.

This clonotype showed up just a few times. The CDR3 is CASSYRGEDTQYF. As DNA, the CDR3 is TGTGCCAGCAGTTACAGGGGGGAAGATACGCAGTATTTT. The rearrangement uses TRBV12-3 or TRBV12-4 and TRBJ2-3, with 8 bases that match TRBD1. Germline trimming cut 4 bases from V and 5 bases from J; bases unmatched to any gene: 2. The CDR3 totals 13 residues.

V and J are TRBV5-1 and TRBJ2-1; no clear D gene. The CDR3 is 12 amino acids. Looked up from germline, CDR1 is SGHRS and CDR2 is YFSETQ. The V end lost 1 base, the J end lost 7 bases, and 6 bases lay between the germline ends. The DNA for the CDR3 is TGCGCCAGCAGCTTGATGTTGAATGAGCAGTTCTTC. Its protein is CASSLMLNEQFF.

This clonotype was observed many times. This sequence joins TRBV20-1 and TRBJ2-3; TRBD2 matches 10 bases. The CDR3 loop spans 15 amino acids. Germline V gives CDR1 DFQATT, CDR2 SNEGSKA (reference sequence). Losses at the gene ends were 7 bases for V and 3 bases for J; bases not matched to a gene: 10. The CDR3 is CSVGTSGIGTDTQYF. The CDR3 bases are TGCAGTGTGGGAACTAGCGGGATTGGAACAGATACGCAGTATTTT.

This rearrangement joins TRBV5-1 to TRBJ1-2, with TRBD1 matching over 8 bases. There are 15 residues in the CDR3. Germline CDR1 and CDR2: SGHRS and YFSETQ. J lost 7 bases, V lost 0 bases, and 8 bases had no gene match. The CDR3 DNA is TGCGCCAGCAGCTTGGTTCAGCAGGGGGCCTCTGGCTACACCTTC. This codes for CASSLVQQGASGYTF.

This clonotype was recorded a few times. The chain links TRBV28 to TRBJ2-7, with no clear D. CDR3 size: 12 residues. The ends were cut back, 5 bases at V and 2 bases at J, with 7 bases in the middle. CDR1 is MDHEN and CDR2 is SYDVKM in the germline V gene. CDR3: CASSTEAYEQYF. CDR3 nucleotides: TGTGCCAGCAGTACAGAGGCCTACGAGCAGTACTTC. Drawing the rest from reference TRBV28 and TRBJ2-7, the complete variable domain is DVKVTQSSRYLVKRTGEKVFLECVQDMDHENMFWYRQDPGLGLRLIYFSYDVKMKEKGDIPEGYSVSREKKERFSLILESASTNQTSMYLCASSTEAYEQYFGPGTRLTVT.

This clonotype was seen just once. The chain combines TRBV15 with TRBJ2-6; no clear D gene. Trimming took off 3 bases at V and 0 bases at J, with 15 bases between the two ends. The CDR3 has 18 amino acids. Germline loops: CDR1 LNHNV, CDR2 YYDKDF (reference sequence). CDR3 nucleotide sequence: TGTGCCACCAGCAGGTACCGACGGGCACACTCTGGGGCCAACGTCCTGACTTTC. This encodes CATSRYRRAHSGANVLTF.